Listed here are 4 T cell receptor beta chains from one sample, sequenced in a study of T cells after yellow fever vaccination. TCRdb passed the 5' RACE reads through MiXCR, listing each CDR3 protein once. Seen here are more than 200,000 distinct CDR3 sequences, 3.6% observed once, and the top ten hold around 19%. The sample in question was PBMCs, obtained 15 days after the yellow fever booster vaccination. The source is a man aged 18 to 30 who received the YFV17D yellow fever vaccine.

This clonotype was detected ten times or more. The chain links TRBV7-2 to TRBJ2-7; D tentatively reads TRBD1 or TRBD2 (5 bases each). Trimming cost V 5 bases and J 6 bases, with 20 bases left between them. The CDR3 is 15 amino acids. Germline CDR1 SGHTA, CDR2 FQGNSA. CDR3 protein: CASSHDQGWAGEQYF. In DNA form, the CDR3 reads TGTGCCAGCAGCCATGACCAGGGATGGGCGGGCGAGCAGTACTTC.

In this sample, this clonotype turned up many times. This rearrangement joins TRBV7-9 to TRBJ2-3; D possibly matches TRBD1 or TRBD2 (5 bases each). The CDR3 is 17 residues long. Germline V lookup: CDR1 SEHNR, CDR2 FQNEAQ (reference sequence). V was shortened by 5 bases and J by 3 bases, with 21 bases between the two germline ends. CDR3 DNA: TGTGCCAGCAGCCCCTGGATGGATGGGGACCGTACAGATACGCAGTATTTT. It codes for CASSPWMDGDRTDTQYF.

This clonotype was seen repeatedly, ten times or more. The chain employs TRBV19 and TRBJ2-5, with 7 positions matching TRBD2. The germline V gene encodes CDR1 LNHDA and CDR2 SQIVND (reference sequence). V trimming: 1 base; J trimming: 2 bases; junction bases outside the gene matches: 4. The CDR3 consists of 15 residues. For the CDR3, the DNA is TGTGCCAGTAGTATAGCGGCTAGCGGACAAGAGACCCAGTACTTC. Amino acids: CASSIAASGQETQYF.

This clonotype was recorded many times. This chain joins TRBV29-1 and TRBJ1-2; 8 bases are shared with TRBD1. CDR1 SQVTM and CDR2 ANQGSEA come from the germline V gene. The CDR3 contains 13 residues. Germline trimming cut 7 bases from V and 2 bases from J; bases unmatched to any gene: 6. The CDR3 is CSADRGRNYGYTF. The CDR3 DNA reads as TGCAGCGCCGACAGGGGCCGGAACTATGGCTACACCTTC.